Presented here are 16 T cell receptor beta chains from one specimen sequenced in a study of regulatory and conventional T cells in RAG deficiency. The repertoire was sequenced with immunoSEQ multiplex PCR; TCRdb's copy has only in-frame clones and lacks some. Among 30,000 to 35,000 clones listed, 80% to 90% were seen once. The same sample was also used in a study of regulatory T cells. As that report states: The primer mix had 52 TRBV and 13 TRBJ primers.

The sample was CD8+ T cells sorted from blood. All receptors derive from a human donor in good health.

J is TRBJ2-7 and V is TRBV7-9; D gene unclear. The CDR3 loop spans 14 amino acids. With 4 bases removed from V and 0 bases from J, the gap between germline ends came to 10 bases. Germline V CDR1 and CDR2: SEHNR, FQNEAQ (reference sequence). The CDR3 region has the DNA TGTGCCAGCAGCTCAAAAGACGACTCCTACGAGCAGTACTTC. The encoded protein is CASSSKDDSYEQYF.

The chain uses TRBV30 and TRBJ1-2; D possibly corresponds to TRBD1 (5 bases). The CDR3 is 13 amino acids. V lost 7 bases and J 3 bases, leaving 15 bases between the germline ends. Germline loops: CDR1 GTSNPN, CDR2 SVGIG (reference sequence). For the CDR3, the DNA is TGTGCCTTCCGGACATGGACTTACTATGGCTACACCTTC. It is translated as CAFRTWTYYGYTF.

V usage is TRBV27 and J usage is TRBJ2-7; 10 bases are a match to TRBD2. Looked up from germline, CDR1 is MNHEY and CDR2 is SMNVEV (reference sequence). The CDR3 has 17 amino acids. J lost 2 bases, V lost 3 bases, and 10 bases had no gene match. CDR3 nucleotide sequence: TGTGCCAGCAGTTTGCGAGCGGGGGGGCCTGTGACCTACGAGCAGTACTTC. Amino acids: CASSLRAGGPVTYEQYF.

A word on this clone: At one boundary the junction diverges from the germline segment, which might be a read error. V and J are TRBV2 and TRBJ2-1; tentative D call: TRBD1 (6 bases). CDR3 length: 15 residues. The germline V gene has CDR1 SNHLY and CDR2 FYNNEI. The CDR3 DNA reads as TGTGTCAGCACCGACAGGTCTAGCTCCTACAATGAGCAGTTCTTC. This gives the protein CVSTDRSSSYNEQFF.

The genes are TRBV14 and TRBJ2-5; D assignment may be TRBD1 or TRBD2 (6 bases each). Germline V gene sequence: CDR1 SGHDN, CDR2 FVKESK. Trimming left V 0 bases short and J 4 bases short, with 15 bases between. The CDR3 extends over 16 amino acids. CDR3 sequence (DNA): TGTGCCAGCAGCCAAGAATGGAGGGGGTTAGGAGAGACCCAGTACTTC. It encodes CASSQEWRGLGETQYF.

The J gene is TRBJ2-1, the V gene TRBV27, with 9 bases lining up with TRBD2. V was clipped by 7 bases and J by 6 bases; unmatched bases: 7. CDR3 size: 14 residues. The V gene's germline CDR1 is MNHEY and CDR2 SMNVEV (reference sequence). The CDR3 DNA sequence: TGTGCCAGCACCACTAGCGGGCGGTTCAATGAGCAGTTCTTC. As protein: CASTTSGRFNEQFF.

This rearrangement joins TRBV7-1 to TRBJ1-2; possible D gene TRBD1, 6 bases. TRBV7-1 counts as an open reading frame of uncertain function. V lost 3 bases, J lost 3 bases, and 14 bases lay in between. The CDR3 covers 15 residues. The CDR3 DNA sequence: TGTGCCAGCAGCTCCCCTGGGGGGGCGGACTATGGCTACACCTTC. Its translation: CASSSPGGADYGYTF.

The rearrangement uses TRBV6-5 and TRBJ2-2, with D possibly being TRBD1 (7 bases). The CDR3 extends over 15 amino acids. The germline V gene encodes CDR1 MNHEY and CDR2 SVGAGI. V lost 8 bases and J 6 bases, leaving 19 bases between the germline ends. Here the CDR3 DNA reads TGTGCCAGCTCTCCAGGGGGAGGTGAACCCGGGGAGCTGTTTTTT. Translating gives CASSPGGGEPGELFF.

The gene calls are TRBV2 and TRBJ1-5, with D perhaps matching TRBD1 (5 bases). V lost 7 bases to trimming and J lost 1 base, with 17 bases between them. The CDR3 is made up of 16 amino acids. In germline, CDR1 is SNHLY, CDR2 FYNNEI. This CDR3 reads CASTTLRVGSNQPQHF. The CDR3 nucleotides are TGTGCCAGCACCACGCTCAGGGTGGGAAGCAATCAGCCCCAGCATTTT.

The chain has TRBV6-5 and TRBJ1-1; a weak D match, TRBD1 (6 bases). Germline V gives CDR1 MNHEY, CDR2 SVGAGI. The CDR3 sequence is 13 residues long. V lost 8 bases to trimming and J lost 3 bases, with 13 bases between them. The CDR3 DNA reads as TGTGCCAGCCTGGGGGGCGCCGACACTGAAGCTTTCTTT. Residues: CASLGGADTEAFF.

The rearrangement links TRBV28 to TRBJ2-1; D uncertain. CDR1 is MDHEN and CDR2 is SYDVKM in the germline V gene. The CDR3 length is 14 residues. Trimming removed 7 bases from V and 0 bases from J, with 10 bases in between. The CDR3 DNA reads TGTGCCAGCACCCTGGATAGCTCCTACAATGAGCAGTTCTTC. It yields the protein CASTLDSSYNEQFF. The variable domain in full, completed from reference TRBV28 and TRBJ2-1, reads DVKVTQSSRYLVKRTGEKVFLECVQDMDHENMFWYRQDPGLGLRLIYFSYDVKMKEKGDIPEGYSVSREKKERFSLILESASTNQTSMYLCASTLDSSYNEQFFGPGTRLTVL.

The chain employs TRBV7-9 and TRBJ1-4; possibly TRBD1 for D (5 bases). The CDR3 runs 16 residues. V lost 5 bases, J lost 1 base, and 14 bases lay in between. Germline loops: CDR1 SEHNR, CDR2 FQNEAQ (reference sequence). The CDR3 DNA reads as TGTGCCAGCAGCCCACCGTCGGGGGGAACTAATGAAAAACTGTTTTTT. As protein: CASSPPSGGTNEKLFF.

V is TRBV5-1 and J is TRBJ2-7; 10 bases match TRBD2. Trimming removed 2 bases from V and 2 bases from J; junction bases left unmatched: 4. This CDR3 has 15 amino acids. Germline V gene lookup returns CDR1 SGHRS and CDR2 YFSETQ. Here the CDR3 DNA reads TGCGCCAGCAGCTTATCTAGCGGGGGCACCTACGAGCAGTACTTC. Translation gives CASSLSSGGTYEQYF.

The J gene is TRBJ2-7, the V gene TRBV27; D perhaps matches TRBD1 (5 bases). Trimming left V 6 bases short and J 2 bases short, with 14 bases between. Germline V gives CDR1 MNHEY, CDR2 SMNVEV (reference sequence). The CDR3 totals 14 residues. The CDR3 DNA reads as TGTGCCAGCAGACCGGGTTCAGGGCCCTACGAGCAGTACTTC. Its protein product is CASRPGSGPYEQYF.

V usage is TRBV11-2 and J usage is TRBJ2-1; tentatively, D is TRBD2 (6 bases). Germline V gene sequence: CDR1 SGHAT, CDR2 FQNNGV. Trimming pared 3 bases from V and 5 bases from J, leaving 14 bases between. CDR3 length: 15 amino acids. CDR3 region: CASSFIAGRNNEQFF. CDR3 nucleotides: TGTGCCAGCAGCTTCATCGCGGGGCGCAACAATGAGCAGTTCTTC. Variable domain in full (rest from reference TRBV11-2 and TRBJ2-1): EAGVAQSPRYKIIEKRQSVAFWCNPISGHATLYWYQQILGQGPKLLIQFQNNGVVDDSQLPKDRFSAERLKGVDSTLKIQPAKLEDSAVYLCASSFIAGRNNEQFFGPGTRLTVL.

The chain recombines TRBV9 with TRBJ1-1, with D perhaps TRBD1 (6 bases). This CDR3 is built from 15 residues. The germline V gene has CDR1 SGDLS and CDR2 YYNGEE. Trimming cost V 4 bases and J 2 bases, with 15 bases left between them. CDR3 bases: TGTGCCAGCAGCCCACGAGGGGGGAGCAACACTGAAGCTTTCTTT. Its translation: CASSPRGGSNTEAFF.